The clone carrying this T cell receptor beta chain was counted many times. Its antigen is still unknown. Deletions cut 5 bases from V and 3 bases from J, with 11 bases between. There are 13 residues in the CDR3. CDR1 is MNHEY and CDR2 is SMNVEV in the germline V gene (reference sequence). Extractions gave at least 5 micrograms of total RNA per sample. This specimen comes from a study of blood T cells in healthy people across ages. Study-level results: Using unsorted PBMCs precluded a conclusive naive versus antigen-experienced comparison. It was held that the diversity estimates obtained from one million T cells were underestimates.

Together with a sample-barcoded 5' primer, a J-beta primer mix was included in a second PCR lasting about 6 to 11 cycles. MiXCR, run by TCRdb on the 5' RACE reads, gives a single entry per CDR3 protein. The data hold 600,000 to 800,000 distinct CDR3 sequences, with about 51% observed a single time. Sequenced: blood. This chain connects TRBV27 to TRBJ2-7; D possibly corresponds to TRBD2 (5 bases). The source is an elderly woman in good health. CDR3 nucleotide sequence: TGTGCCAGCAGTCCCGGGAACATCTACGAGCAGTACTTC. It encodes CASSPGNIYEQYF.